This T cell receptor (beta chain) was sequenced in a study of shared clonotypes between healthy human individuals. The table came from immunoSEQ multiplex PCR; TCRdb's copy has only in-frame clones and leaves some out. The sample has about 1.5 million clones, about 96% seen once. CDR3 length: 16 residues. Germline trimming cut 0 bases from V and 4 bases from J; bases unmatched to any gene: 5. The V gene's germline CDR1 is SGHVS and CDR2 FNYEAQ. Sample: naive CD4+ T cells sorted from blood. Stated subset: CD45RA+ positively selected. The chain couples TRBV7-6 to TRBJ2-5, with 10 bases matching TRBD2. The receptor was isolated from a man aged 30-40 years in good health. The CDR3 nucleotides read TGTGCCAGCAGCTTAGCGCGAAGCGGGAGGGCAGAGACCCAGTACTTC. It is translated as CASSLARSGRAETQYF.